Below are 24 T cell receptor beta chains sequenced from a single sample in a study of T cells after yellow fever vaccination. TCRdb itself ran the 5' RACE reads through MiXCR, one entry per CDR3 protein. The table has roughly 300,000 distinct CDR3 sequences, roughly 8% seen once. The material sequenced was PBMCs, taken roughly seven weeks after the first yellow fever vaccination. The receptors stem from a man in his late teens or twenties who received the YFV17D yellow fever vaccine.

This clonotype was found many times. V is TRBV30 and J is TRBJ2-7, with D perhaps TRBD1 or TRBD2 (5 bases each). Germline V gene lookup returns CDR1 GTSNPN and CDR2 SVGIG (reference sequence). There are 11 residues in the CDR3. Trimming cost V 5 bases and J 2 bases, with 7 bases left between them. The CDR3 region has the DNA TGTGCCTGGGGGGACGCCTACGAGCAGTACTTC. Protein sequence: CAWGDAYEQYF.

The chain couples TRBV12-3 or TRBV12-4 to TRBJ1-6, with 9 bases matching TRBD1. J gave up 9 bases and V 2 bases, and 2 bases lay outside the gene matches. The CDR3 totals 14 residues. The CDR3 reads CASSLRDRVSPLHF. CDR3 DNA: TGTGCCAGCAGTTTAAGGGACAGGGTTTCACCCCTCCACTTT.

The rearrangement joins TRBV5-4 to TRBJ2-7; the D is unclear. The V gene lost 4 bases and the J gene lost 8 bases, with 25 bases spanning the gap. The germline V gene encodes CDR1 SGHNT and CDR2 YYREEE (reference sequence). CDR3 size: 16 residues. The CDR3, as DNA: TGTGCCAGCAGCCTCGGCCCCCAGCTTGGGTTGGGGAAGCAGTACGTC. Amino acids: CASSLGPQLGLGKQYV.

This clonotype showed up many times. J is TRBJ2-1 and V is TRBV5-1; 8 nucleotides align to TRBD1. This CDR3 has 13 amino acids. CDR1 is SGHRS and CDR2 is YFSETQ in the germline V gene. Trimming cost V 4 bases and J 5 bases; bases outside gene matches: 2. CDR3 amino acids: CASSQDRDNEQFF. The CDR3 nucleotides read TGCGCCAGCAGCCAGGACAGGGACAATGAGCAGTTCTTC.

The gene calls are TRBV12-3 or TRBV12-4 and TRBJ1-2; a possible D gene is TRBD1 (5 bases). The CDR3 covers 14 residues. Trimming took off 10 bases at V and 6 bases at J, with 21 bases between the two ends. In DNA form, the CDR3 reads TGTGCCACCCTAAGGGACGAGTCCCTTCATGGCTACACCTTC. It encodes CATLRDESLHGYTF.

V gene TRBV30 combines with J gene TRBJ2-5; D is unclear. The CDR3 extends over 11 amino acids. Germline assignment: CDR1 GTSNPN and CDR2 SVGIG (reference sequence). V was cut by 1 base and J by 5 bases, with 5 bases left in between. In DNA form, the CDR3 reads TGTGCCTGGAGTGGCACGGAGACCCAGTACTTC. Translated, it gives CAWSGTETQYF.

This clonotype was observed a handful of times. The chain is built from TRBV28 and TRBJ1-3, with D perhaps matching TRBD1 (5 bases). The CDR3 has 15 residues. The germline V gene encodes CDR1 MDHEN and CDR2 SYDVKM. V dropped 6 bases and J dropped 6 bases, with 18 bases sitting between them. The DNA of the CDR3 is TGTGCCAGCAGAGAGGACTCGAGCAGGGAAAACACCATATATTTT. This gives the protein CASREDSSRENTIYF.

This clonotype appeared a few times. The chain carries TRBV29-1 and TRBJ2-1; D is uncertain. Germline V gives CDR1 SQVTM, CDR2 ANQGSEA. The length of the CDR3 is 10 residues. Trimming took off 5 bases at V and 7 bases at J, with 6 bases between the two ends. The CDR3 sequence: CSVRVNEQFF. The DNA of the CDR3 is TGCAGCGTTAGGGTAAATGAGCAGTTCTTC.

This clonotype was recorded a few times. The rearrangement links TRBV5-6 to TRBJ1-2; weak D call: TRBD1 (5 bases). Trimming pared 0 bases from V and 7 bases from J, leaving 16 bases between. The CDR3 has 15 residues. CDR1 SGHDT and CDR2 YYEEEE come from the germline V gene. The CDR3 reads CASSLGDGRLGGYTF. DNA for the CDR3: TGTGCCAGCAGCTTGGGGGACGGGCGACTTGGTGGCTACACCTTC. The whole variable domain, filled in from reference TRBV5-6 and TRBJ1-2, reads DAGVTQSPTHLIKTRGQQVTLRCSPKSGHDTVSWYQQALGQGPQFIFQYYEEEERQRGNFPDRFSGHQFPNYSSELNVNALLLGDSALYLCASSLGDGRLGGYTFGSGTRLTVV.

In this sample, this clonotype turned up a few times. DNA for the CDR3: TGTGCCAGCAGCCTCGTCGGCAGGGAGAGGGAGACCCAGTACTTC. Protein: CASSLVGRERETQYF. The chain is built from TRBV5-4 and TRBJ2-5; perhaps D is TRBD1 or TRBD2 (5 bases each). The CDR3 contains 15 residues. Germline loops: CDR1 SGHNT, CDR2 YYREEE (reference sequence). V was clipped by 4 bases and J by 5 bases, with 18 bases between them.

The genes are TRBV7-8 and TRBJ2-5, with a weak D call TRBD1 (6 bases). Per germline, CDR1 SGHVS and CDR2 FQNEAQ. V was trimmed by 3 bases and J by 4 bases, leaving 15 bases between them. This CDR3 contains 15 residues. The CDR3 DNA follows: TGTGCCAGCAGCTTGGGCAGGGGCCAGCGAGAGACCCAGTACTTC. Its protein product is CASSLGRGQRETQYF.

Notes on this clonotype: This clone may be a read error of a much larger clone one base away. The CDR3 DNA is TGTGCCAGCAGTCGGGACGGCAGAAATGAAGAACTGTTTTTT. Residues: CASSRDGRNEELFF. The chain is built from TRBV6-1 and TRBJ1-4; the D gene is possibly TRBD1 (5 bases). The CDR3 contains 14 residues. Germline lookup yields CDR1 MNHNS and CDR2 SASEGT.

This clonotype occurred once. A junction boundary mismatches the germline segment, possibly from a read error. The V and J genes are TRBV29-1 and TRBJ2-7, with TRBD1 matching 9 bases. Germline values: CDR1 SQVTM, CDR2 ANQGSEA. The CDR3 spans 13 residues. CDR3 loop: CSARTGQGYEQYF. The CDR3 nucleotides are TGTAGCGCAAGAACGGGACAGGGCTACGAGCAGTACTTC.

This rearrangement joins TRBV12-3 or TRBV12-4 to TRBJ2-2, with D possibly matching TRBD2 (6 bases). The CDR3 runs to 13 residues. Trimming took 3 bases from V and 11 from J, leaving 13 bases between them. The CDR3 sequence is CASSLGDSGELFF. Written as DNA, the CDR3 is TGTGCCAGCAGTTTGGGGGACTCAGGAGAGCTGTTTTTT.

This clonotype was observed a handful of times. The CDR3 nucleotides read TGTGCCACCCGGGACAGGGTCTCCTATAATTCACCCCTCCACTTT. Its translation is CATRDRVSYNSPLHF. This sequence joins TRBV6-1 and TRBJ1-6, with 9 positions matching TRBD1. Losses at the gene ends were 10 bases for V and 0 bases for J; bases not matched to a gene: 4. Germline lookup yields CDR1 MNHNS and CDR2 SASEGT. CDR3 length: 15 residues.

This clonotype was seen a few times. The CDR3 nucleotides read TGTGCCAGCAGCATAGGTACAGGGGGCCGGTATGGCTACACCTTC. Translating gives CASSIGTGGRYGYTF. The rearrangement links TRBV12-3 or TRBV12-4 to TRBJ1-2, with 9 nucleotides matching TRBD1. V shed 6 bases, J shed 5 bases, and the junction held 10 bases outside the gene matches. The length of the CDR3 is 15 residues.

This clonotype was counted only a few times. This chain links TRBV28 with TRBJ2-7; a possible D gene is TRBD1 (7 bases). The CDR3 loop spans 15 amino acids. Germline V gene sequence: CDR1 MDHEN, CDR2 SYDVKM. Trimming pared 2 bases from V and 4 bases from J, leaving 15 bases between. Here the CDR3 reads CASSLGGTDLYEQYV. Written as DNA, the CDR3 is TGTGCCAGCAGTTTAGGGGGGACAGATTTGTACGAGCAGTACGTC.

This clonotype occurred a few times. The chain employs TRBV12-3 or TRBV12-4 and TRBJ2-5; the D is unclear. V was clipped by 5 bases and J by 4 bases, with 14 bases between them. This CDR3 region has 14 residues. The CDR3: CASSPQGIRETQYF. In DNA form, the CDR3 reads TGTGCCAGCAGTCCCCAAGGGATAAGAGAGACCCAGTACTTC.

The chain links TRBV14 to TRBJ2-7; D is ambiguous. CDR3 length: 12 amino acids. With 1 base removed from V and 5 bases from J, the gap between germline ends came to 6 bases. Germline V gene sequence: CDR1 SGHDN, CDR2 FVKESK. Here the CDR3 reads CASSQVRNEQYF. Written as DNA, the CDR3 is TGTGCCAGCAGCCAAGTTCGAAACGAGCAGTACTTC.

This clonotype was counted only a few times. V usage is TRBV20-1 and J usage is TRBJ2-1; the D gene is possibly TRBD2 (7 bases). Per germline, CDR1 DFQATT and CDR2 SNEGSKA (reference sequence). Trimming shortened V by 2 bases and J by 8 bases, and 19 bases separated the two germline ends. The CDR3 runs to 15 residues. CDR3 amino acids: CSARFPRGAGDEQFF. CDR3 DNA sequence: TGCAGTGCTAGATTCCCCCGGGGGGCTGGGGATGAGCAGTTCTTC.

This chain joins TRBV7-2 and TRBJ2-5, with 7 bases identical to TRBD2. The junction had 7 bases not matched to a gene; V was cut back by 1 base and J by 5 bases. Germline CDR1 reads SGHTA; CDR2 reads FQGNSA. The CDR3 has 15 residues. The CDR3 sequence is CASSLGPAGKETQYF. CDR3 sequence (DNA): TGTGCCAGCAGCTTAGGGCCAGCGGGGAAGGAGACCCAGTACTTC.

The chain carries TRBV27 and TRBJ2-3, with D uncertain. The CDR3 is made up of 13 amino acids. The V end lost 1 base, the J end lost 2 bases, and 4 bases lay between the germline ends. Germline V gene sequence: CDR1 MNHEY, CDR2 SMNVEV (reference sequence). CDR3 protein: CASSLWVTDTQYF. CDR3 DNA sequence: TGTGCCAGCAGTTTATGGGTCACAGATACGCAGTATTTT.

The genes are TRBV13 and TRBJ2-7, with D possibly matching TRBD1 (6 bases). V was trimmed by 4 bases and J by 4 bases, leaving 20 bases between them. The CDR3 contains 16 residues. Germline values: CDR1 PRHDT, CDR2 FYEKMQ (reference sequence). The CDR3 region is CASSSVLGTRSYEQYF. The CDR3 bases are TGTGCCAGCAGCTCCGTACTAGGGACACGATCTTACGAGCAGTACTTC.

This clonotype has a handful of counts. The V and J genes are TRBV14 and TRBJ2-1; D not resolved. The V gene's germline CDR1 is SGHDN and CDR2 FVKESK. The CDR3 has 13 residues. The germline V and J ends were trimmed by 0 bases and 2 bases, with 2 bases remaining between them. CDR3: CASSQDTYNEQFF. As DNA, the CDR3 is TGTGCCAGCAGCCAAGACACCTACAATGAGCAGTTCTTC.